Sequencing of this TCR beta chain was carried out in a study of CD8+CD57+ T cells in acquired aplastic anemia. The CDR3 loop spans 15 amino acids. Germline CDR1 and CDR2: LNHDA and SQIVND (reference sequence). Trimming took 5 bases from V and 5 from J; bases not matched to a gene: 7. Researchers used genomic DNA as the template to profile TCR beta VDJ and CDR3. TCRdb used MiXCR to reprocess the reads, holding one entry per CDR3 protein. The sample consists of some 170,000 distinct CDR3 sequences, 45% to 55% of them appearing once. CD8+CD57+ cell expansion had been shown by flow cytometry in patients chosen for sequencing.

The sample comprised sorted CD4+, CD8+, or CD8+CD57+ T cells (not recorded which) from PBMCs. The TCR sequence derives from a human donor with aplastic anemia. The gene calls are TRBV19 and TRBJ2-3; 10 bases are shared with TRBD2. CDR3 DNA: TGTGCCAGTAGTGTTGCTAGCGGGAGTGGAGATACGCAGTATTTT. Residues: CASSVASGSGDTQYF.